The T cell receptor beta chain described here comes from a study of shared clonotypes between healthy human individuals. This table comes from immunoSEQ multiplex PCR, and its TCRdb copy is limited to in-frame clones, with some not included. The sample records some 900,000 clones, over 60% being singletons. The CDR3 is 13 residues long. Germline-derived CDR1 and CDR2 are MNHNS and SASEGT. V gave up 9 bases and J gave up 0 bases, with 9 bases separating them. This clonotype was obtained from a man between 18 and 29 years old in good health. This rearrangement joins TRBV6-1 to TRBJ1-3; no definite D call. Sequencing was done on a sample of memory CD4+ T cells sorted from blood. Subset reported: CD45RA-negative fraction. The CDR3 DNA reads TGTGCCAGTATGGTAGGCTCTGGAAACACCATATATTTT. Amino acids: CASMVGSGNTIYF.